Following are 23 T cell receptor beta chains from one sample sequenced in a study of OX40 agonist ivuxolimab in advanced cancers. TCRdb's copy holds only in-frame clones and misses some; the assay was immunoSEQ multiplex PCR. Among roughly 100,000 clones listed, approximately 85% were seen once. This sample comprised CD4+ or CD8+ T cells sorted from blood, obtained in a trial of the OX40 agonist ivuxolimab. These receptors were obtained from an adult with an advanced solid tumor such as melanoma, head and neck, liver or kidney cancer.

The chain has TRBV10-2 and TRBJ2-5; 12 bases map to TRBD2. This CDR3 comprises 14 residues. Per the germline V gene, CDR1 is WSHSY and CDR2 is SAAADI. J gave up 5 bases and V 10 bases, and 8 bases lay outside the gene matches. The CDR3 reads CATMTSGRSETQYF. The CDR3 coding sequence is TGCGCCACCATGACTAGCGGGAGATCGGAGACCCAGTACTTC.

The chain has TRBV7-9 and TRBJ1-2; TRBD1 matches 9 bases. V shed 3 bases and J 6 bases; nucleotides not matched to a gene: 14. Germline V gene sequence: CDR1 SEHNR, CDR2 FQNEAQ (reference sequence). The CDR3 contains 17 residues. The CDR3 DNA reads as TGTGCCAGCAGCTTCTACTCTACAGGGGGCCTTAGCAATGGCTACACCTTC. Translated, it gives CASSFYSTGGLSNGYTF.

CDR3 nucleotides: TGTGCCAGTAGGCCGGGATACTCCTACAATGAGCAGTTCTTC. Encoded protein: CASRPGYSYNEQFF. The chain joins TRBV19 to TRBJ2-1; TRBD2 might be the D (5 bases). Germline V lookup: CDR1 LNHDA, CDR2 SQIVND (reference sequence). The CDR3 has 14 amino acids. The V and J ends lost 6 bases and 0 bases respectively, with 9 bases between them. Using reference TRBV19 and TRBJ2-1 for the parts outside the CDR3, the full variable domain is DGGITQSPKYLFRKEGQNVTLSCEQNLNHDAMYWYRQDPGQGLRLIYYSQIVNDFQKGDIAEGYSVSREKKESFPLTVTSAQKNPTAFYLCASRPGYSYNEQFFGPGTRLTVL.

The chain is built from TRBV15 and TRBJ1-6; D ambiguous. V was clipped by 5 bases and J by 9 bases, with 8 bases between them. This CDR3 has 12 residues. CDR1 and CDR2 from the germline V gene are LNHNV and YYDKDF (reference sequence). CDR3 nucleotide sequence: TGTGCCACCAGCCAAATAGCTTCACCCCTCCACTTT. It specifies CATSQIASPLHF.

As to this clone: The conserved closing phenylalanine or tryptophan is absent in this CDR3, likely reflecting a read error. It is unclear where the CDR3 begins or ends on the DNA, so no DNA is shown, and the CDR3 is as TCRdb lists it. This CDR3 reads CASSQSGAGTA. The genes are TRBV23-1 and TRBJ1-2. TRBV23-1 is noted as an ORF with a role that remains uncertain. The CDR3 extends over 11 residues, inclusive of both ends.

The chain carries TRBV4-2 and TRBJ2-7; 12 bases match TRBD2. The length of the CDR3 is 15 residues. Germline CDR1 and CDR2: LGHNA and YNFKEQ. Unmatched junction bases numbered 3, after V lost 4 bases and J lost 2 bases. Here the CDR3 reads CASSPRTSGAYEQYF. For the CDR3, the DNA is TGTGCCAGCAGCCCTCGGACTAGCGGGGCCTACGAGCAGTACTTC.

The V call is TRBV18, the J call TRBJ2-2; no clear D. The CDR3 runs 19 residues. Looked up from germline, CDR1 is KGHSH and CDR2 is LQKENI. Deletions cut 3 bases from V and 4 bases from J, with 24 bases between. CDR3 protein: CASSPVAVAPPGITGELFF. The CDR3 DNA sequence: TGTGCCAGCTCACCCGTGGCGGTCGCTCCACCAGGAATCACCGGGGAGCTGTTTTTT.

This clone occurred many times. This chain connects TRBV4-1 to TRBJ2-3, with a weak D call TRBD2 (5 bases). This CDR3 contains 15 residues. The germline CDR1 and CDR2 sequences are MGHRA and YSYEKL. Trimming cost V 4 bases and J 0 bases, with 11 bases left between them. The CDR3 sequence: CASSPQERSTDTQYF. CDR3 bases: TGCGCCAGCAGCCCCCAGGAGCGGAGCACAGATACGCAGTATTTT.

This clone was seen only a few times. The chain recombines TRBV11-2 with TRBJ2-2; 10 bases agree with TRBD2. The germline gives CDR1 SGHAT, CDR2 FQNNGV. This CDR3 spans 15 amino acids. The trim removed 5 bases at V and 4 bases at J, leaving 4 bases unmatched. The CDR3 is CASSPGTSATGELFF. The CDR3 nucleotides read TGTGCCAGCAGCCCCGGGACTAGCGCCACCGGGGAGCTGTTTTTT.

The CDR3 region is CASSIQAGRTDTQYF. The CDR3, as DNA: TGTGCCAGTAGCATCCAGGCGGGTAGGACAGATACGCAGTATTTT. The rearrangement links TRBV19 to TRBJ2-3; D is possibly TRBD2 (5 bases). CDR1 LNHDA and CDR2 SQIVND come from the germline V gene (reference sequence). V was clipped by 6 bases and J by 3 bases, with 16 bases between them. The CDR3 loop spans 15 amino acids.

The chain uses TRBV4-3 and TRBJ2-4; either TRBD1 or TRBD2 may supply D (5 bases each). This CDR3 is built from 16 residues. V lost 5 bases and J 1 base, leaving 15 bases between the germline ends. Germline V lookup: CDR1 LGHNA, CDR2 YSLEER. The CDR3 DNA reads as TGCGCCAGCAGCTACGGGACCCAACTCGCCAAAAACATTCAGTACTTC. This translates into CASSYGTQLAKNIQYF.

This clone was observed a single time. This chain joins TRBV5-1 and TRBJ2-3, with 7 bases lining up with TRBD2. After removal of 0 bases from V and 3 bases from J, the junction contained 10 bases not matched to a gene. Germline CDR1 and CDR2: SGHRS and YFSETQ. The length of the CDR3 is 17 residues. The CDR3 sequence is CASSLGSTSASTDTQYF. The CDR3 nucleotides read TGCGCCAGCAGCTTGGGATCTACTAGCGCCTCAACAGATACGCAGTATTTT.

The rearrangement uses TRBV5-1 and TRBJ2-1; no clear D gene. Per germline, CDR1 SGHRS and CDR2 YFSETQ. CDR3 size: 15 residues. Trimming shortened V by 5 bases and J by 0 bases, and 12 bases separated the two germline ends. The CDR3 loop reads CASRTEPFSYNEQFF. The DNA of the CDR3 is TGCGCCAGCAGAACAGAACCCTTCTCCTACAATGAGCAGTTCTTC.

CDR3 sequence (DNA): TGTGCCAGCAGCGGGACTAGCGGGAGTGGCCCCCGAGAGACCCAGTACTTC. It is translated as CASSGTSGSGPRETQYF. The V and J genes are TRBV9 and TRBJ2-5, with 13 bases lining up with TRBD2. CDR1 and CDR2 from the germline V gene are SGDLS and YYNGEE. Trimming cost V 3 bases and J 4 bases; bases outside gene matches: 9. CDR3 size: 17 residues. Using reference TRBV9 and TRBJ2-5 for the parts outside the CDR3, the full variable domain is DSGVTQTPKHLITATGQRVTLRCSPRSGDLSVYWYQQSLDQGLQFLIQYYNGEERAKGNILERFSAQQFPDLHSELNLSSLELGDSALYFCASSGTSGSGPRETQYFGPGTRLLVL.

The rearrangement uses TRBV11-2 and TRBJ2-5, with unresolved D. Germline assignment: CDR1 SGHAT and CDR2 FQNNGV. The CDR3 loop spans 13 amino acids. The V gene lost 2 bases and the J gene lost 1 base, with 5 bases spanning the gap. This chain's CDR3 is CASSLLGQETQYF. The CDR3 coding sequence is TGTGCCAGCAGCTTATTGGGCCAAGAGACCCAGTACTTC.

The rearrangement links TRBV7-2 to TRBJ2-1, with D perhaps matching TRBD2 (5 bases). Trimming took 5 bases from V and 0 from J, leaving 17 bases between them. The CDR3 is made up of 17 amino acids. Germline CDR1 reads SGHTA; CDR2 reads FQGNSA. CDR3 in amino acids: CASSIQTDYLSYNEQFF. The CDR3 nucleotides read TGTGCCAGCAGCATTCAAACCGACTATCTCTCCTACAATGAGCAGTTCTTC. Filled out from reference TRBV7-2 and TRBJ2-1, the complete variable domain reads GAGVSQSPSNKVTEKGKDVELRCDPISGHTALYWYRQSLGQGLEFLIYFQGNSAPDKSGLPSDRFSAERTGGSVSTLTIQRTQQEDSAVYLCASSIQTDYLSYNEQFFGPGTRLTVL.

The rearrangement links TRBV5-1 to TRBJ2-6; weak D call: TRBD2 (5 bases). Germline V lookup: CDR1 SGHRS, CDR2 YFSETQ. Between the trimmed V and J ends, which lost 0 bases and 2 bases, there was a span of 24 bases. The CDR3 contains 21 residues. The CDR3 sequence: CASSLAGVAAGGGTGANVLTF. The DNA for the CDR3 is TGCGCCAGCAGCTTGGCCGGGGTGGCGGCCGGCGGTGGTACTGGGGCCAACGTCCTGACTTTC.

This rearrangement joins TRBV19 to TRBJ1-3, with TRBD1 as a possible D gene (6 bases). With 2 bases removed from V and 0 bases from J, the gap between germline ends came to 14 bases. Germline CDR1 and CDR2: LNHDA and SQIVND (reference sequence). The CDR3 covers 17 residues. The CDR3: CASSIQLTGYSGNTIYF. CDR3 DNA sequence: TGTGCCAGTAGTATACAATTGACAGGTTACTCTGGAAACACCATATATTTT.

The rearrangement links TRBV5-5 to TRBJ2-1, with 13 bases matching TRBD2. Germline loops: CDR1 SGHKS, CDR2 YYEKEE (reference sequence). V shed 2 bases and J 6 bases; nucleotides not matched to a gene: 5. The CDR3 runs 16 residues. The CDR3 bases are TGTGCCAGCAGCTTTGGACTAGCGGGAGTTATCAATGAGCAGTTCTTC. The encoded protein is CASSFGLAGVINEQFF. Based on the CDR3 plus reference TRBV5-5 and TRBJ2-1, the full variable domain is DAGVTQSPTHLIKTRGQQVTLRCSPISGHKSVSWYQQVLGQGPQFIFQYYEKEERGRGNFPDRFSARQFPNYSSELNVNALLLGDSALYLCASSFGLAGVINEQFFGPGTRLTVL.

The chain carries TRBV9 and TRBJ1-5; D unresolved. CDR3 length: 13 residues. Germline values: CDR1 SGDLS, CDR2 YYNGEE. V lost 3 bases and J 3 bases, leaving 7 bases between the germline ends. CDR3 residues: CASSEGNNQPQHF. The CDR3 coding sequence is TGTGCCAGCAGCGAAGGCAACAATCAGCCCCAGCATTTT.

The chain combines TRBV6-4 with TRBJ2-1; weak D call: TRBD1 (6 bases). The CDR3 has 13 residues. Trimming took off 4 bases at V and 7 bases at J, with 11 bases between the two ends. The germline CDR1 and CDR2 sequences are MRHNA and SNTAGT. CDR3 sequence: CASSVTGWNEQFF. CDR3 DNA sequence: TGTGCCAGCAGTGTAACAGGGTGGAATGAGCAGTTCTTC.

With respect to this clone: One end of the junction varies from germline; a read error may be responsible. The chain joins TRBV5-4 to TRBJ1-2, with unresolved D. This CDR3 has 17 amino acids. From germline, CDR1 is SGHNT and CDR2 YYREEE (reference sequence). CDR3 amino acids: CASSQEFTTRRDYGYTF. CDR3 nucleotide sequence: TGCGCCAGCAGCCAAGAGTTTACTACCCGCCGGGACTATGGCTACACCTTC. Full variable domain (rest looked up from reference TRBV5-4 and TRBJ1-2): ETGVTQSPTHLIKTRGQQVTLRCSSQSGHNTVSWYQQALGQGPQFIFQYYREEENGRGNFPPRFSGLQFPNYSSELNVNALELDDSALYLCASSQEFTTRRDYGYTFGSGTRLTVV.

The chain combines TRBV10-3 with TRBJ2-4, with TRBD1 matching over 7 bases. This CDR3 is built from 14 residues. Germline V gene sequence: CDR1 ENHRY, CDR2 SYGVKD. With V trimmed by 10 bases and J by 8 bases, 14 bases remained unmatched. Written as DNA, the CDR3 is TGTGCCACCAGAGCAGGGGGAGATATGGACATTCAGTACTTC. Protein sequence: CATRAGGDMDIQYF.